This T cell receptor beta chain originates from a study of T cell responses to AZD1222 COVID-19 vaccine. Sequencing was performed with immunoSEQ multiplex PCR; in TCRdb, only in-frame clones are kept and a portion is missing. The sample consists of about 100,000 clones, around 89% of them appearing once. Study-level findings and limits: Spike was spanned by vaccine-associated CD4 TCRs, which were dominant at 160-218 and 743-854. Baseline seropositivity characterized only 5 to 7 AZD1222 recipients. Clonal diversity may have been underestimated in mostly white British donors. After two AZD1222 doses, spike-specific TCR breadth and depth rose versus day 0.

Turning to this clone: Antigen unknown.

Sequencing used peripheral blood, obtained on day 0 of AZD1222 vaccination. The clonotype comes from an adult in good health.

CDR3 amino acids: CSVVVTGNQPQHF. The DNA of the CDR3 is TGCAGCGTTGTGGTGACAGGCAATCAGCCCCAGCATTTT. The V call is TRBV29-1, the J call TRBJ1-5; D perhaps matches TRBD1 (5 bases). In germline, CDR1 is SQVTM, CDR2 ANQGSEA. Trimming stripped 4 bases from V and 2 bases from J, with 9 bases between. The CDR3 has 13 amino acids.